Listed below are T cell receptor beta chains from one sample, sequenced in a study of OX40 agonist ivuxolimab in advanced cancers. Only in-frame clones appear in the TCRdb table, and some are missing; sequencing was by immunoSEQ multiplex PCR. Found here are around 68,000 clones, about 91% of them singletons; the top ten hold 0.31%. Material: CD4+ or CD8+ T cells sorted from blood, obtained in a trial of the OX40 agonist ivuxolimab. The receptor set was obtained from an adult with an advanced solid tumor such as melanoma, head and neck, liver or kidney cancer. Each CDR3 is given with its conserved first and last residue. D genes are given only for firm matches. Size is stated for part of the rows, as once, few or many counts, or as a class when the clone is expanded.

abundance	v_gene	d_gene	len	j_gene	CDR3aa	CDR3nt
.	TRBV5-1	TRBD1	15	TRBJ1-2	CASHRTGGADYGYTF	TGCGCCAGCCACCGGACAGGGGGCGCCGACTATGGCTACACCTTC
.	TRBV6-5	TRBD1	14	TRBJ1-6	CASSTPETGSPLHF	TGTGCCAGCAGTACACCTGAGACAGGGAGTCCCCTCCACTTT
.	TRBV5-1	.	18	TRBJ2-3	CASSSGMTADHSTDTQYF	TGCGCCAGCAGCTCCGGAATGACAGCAGACCATAGCACAGATACGCAGTATTTT
.	TRBV7-3	.	13	TRBJ2-1	CASSFGAGDQQFF	TGTGCCAGCAGCTTTGGGGCCGGGGATCAGCAGTTCTTC
.	TRBV5-1	TRBD2	16	TRBJ2-3	CASSSRLAGVLDTQYF	TGCGCCAGCAGCTCAAGACTAGCGGGAGTGTTAGATACGCAGTATTTT
.	TRBV5-1	.	15	TRBJ2-3	CASSRQGLGQDTQYF	TGCGCCAGCAGCCGTCAGGGATTAGGTCAGGATACGCAGTATTTT
.	TRBV2	.	14	TRBJ1-2	CASNAGLGAFGYTF	TGTGCCAGCAATGCAGGGCTTGGGGCATTTGGCTACACCTTC
.	TRBV25-1	.	12	TRBJ2-7	CASSRGTGEQYF	TGTGCCAGCAGTCGGGGGACGGGAGAGCAGTACTTC
.	TRBV4-1	TRBD1	16	TRBJ2-5	CASSQERTGVLETQYF	TGCGCCAGCAGCCAAGAACGGACAGGGGTCTTAGAGACCCAGTACTTC
.	TRBV11-1	.	17	TRBJ2-7	CASRQGPTSRSSYEQYF	TGTGCCAGCAGACAAGGTCCCACTAGCAGGAGCTCCTACGAGCAGTACTTC
.	TRBV10-3	.	17	TRBJ2-7	CAISGYGDQGHRNEQYF	TGTGCCATCAGTGGGTACGGTGATCAGGGCCATAGAAACGAGCAGTACTTC
.	TRBV27	TRBD1	17	TRBJ2-7	CASSLHPGTGGSREQYF	TGTGCCAGCAGTCTACACCCCGGGACAGGGGGCTCGAGGGAGCAGTACTTC
.	TRBV5-6	.	13	TRBJ1-2	CASSLDRTPQGTF	TGTGCCAGCAGCTTGGACAGGACCCCTCAAGGCACCTTC
.	TRBV11-2	.	15	TRBJ2-2	CASSLSGTPTGELFF	TGTGCCAGCAGCTTAAGTGGGACTCCCACCGGGGAGCTGTTTTTT
once	TRBV19	.	15	TRBJ1-6	CASSPQTGVRSPLHF	TGTGCCAGTAGTCCCCAGACGGGGGTGAGATCACCCCTCCACTTT
.	TRBV5-1	.	16	TRBJ1-3	CASSLAWQQVGNTIYF	TGCGCCAGCAGCTTGGCTTGGCAGCAAGTAGGAAACACCATATATTTT
.	TRBV5-4	.	13	TRBJ1-2	CASKSSGHYGYTF	TGTGCCAGCAAATCTTCCGGGCACTATGGCTACACCTTC
.	TRBV9	.	16	TRBJ2-3	CASSVSPDTGTDTQYF	TGTGCCAGCAGCGTATCCCCTGACACGGGCACAGATACGCAGTATTTT
.	TRBV28	.	12	TRBJ1-5	CASHYSNQPQHF	TGTGCCAGCCACTATAGCAATCAGCCCCAGCATTTT
.	TRBV7-6	.	13	TRBJ2-5	CASSLTEQETQYF	TGTGCCAGCAGCTTGACGGAACAAGAGACCCAGTACTTC
.	TRBV19	.	14	TRBJ2-6	CASTLGSGANVLTF	TGTGCCAGTACGCTGGGGTCTGGGGCCAACGTCCTGACTTTC
.	TRBV21-1	.	17	TRBJ2-1	CASSKAKKVSGDNEQFF	TGTGCCAGCAGCAAAGCCAAGAAGGTGAGCGGAGACAATGAGCAGTTCTTC
.	TRBV19	.	12	TRBJ1-2	CASSTLGYGYTF	TGTGCCAGTAGTACGCTGGGCTATGGCTACACCTTC
.	TRBV27	.	17	TRBJ2-5	CASSFRGTAAPEETQYF	TGTGCCAGCAGTTTCCGAGGTACTGCGGCTCCGGAAGAGACCCAGTACTTC
.	TRBV7-8	.	16	TRBJ2-3	CASSPRTAPSTDTQYF	TGTGCCAGCAGCCCGCGGACGGCTCCTAGCACAGATACGCAGTATTTT
.	TRBV5-1	.	15	TRBJ2-1	CASRTSGTDFNEQFF	TGCGCCAGCAGGACTTCCGGGACCGACTTCAATGAGCAGTTCTTC
.	TRBV19	.	12	TRBJ2-7	CASSKTGAEQYF	TGTGCCAGTAGTAAAACGGGAGCCGAGCAGTACTTC
.	TRBV7-9	.	12	TRBJ2-7	CASSFNTYEQYF	TGTGCCAGCAGCTTCAACACCTACGAGCAGTACTTC
.	TRBV7-2	.	16	TRBJ2-1	CASSLVPGVILNEQFF	TGTGCCAGCAGCTTAGTACCGGGAGTGATTTTGAATGAGCAGTTCTTC
few	TRBV5-5	TRBD1	15	TRBJ1-5	CASSLEQGGNQPQHF	TGTGCCAGCAGCTTGGAACAGGGGGGCAATCAGCCCCAGCATTTT
.	TRBV18	.	15	TRBJ1-5	CASSPPINPRQPQHF	TGTGCCAGCTCACCACCGATTAACCCTAGGCAGCCCCAGCATTTT
.	TRBV5-4	TRBD1	14	TRBJ1-4	CASSVDRGNEKLFF	TGTGCCAGCAGCGTAGACAGGGGTAATGAAAAACTGTTTTTT
.	TRBV4-2	TRBD1	15	TRBJ2-5	CASSQDGTGEETQYF	TGTGCCAGCAGCCAAGATGGGACAGGGGAAGAGACCCAGTACTTC
.	TRBV2	TRBD2	16	TRBJ2-1	CASSFLSGRAFGEQFF	TGTGCCAGCAGTTTTCTCAGCGGGAGGGCCTTCGGTGAGCAGTTCTTC
.	TRBV27	TRBD2	15	TRBJ2-2	CASRVLAVASGELFF	TGTGCCAGCAGAGTACTAGCGGTAGCTTCCGGGGAGCTGTTTTTT
.	TRBV19	TRBD1	14	TRBJ1-5	CATTPDRSNQPQHF	TGTGCCACGACCCCGGACAGGAGCAATCAGCCCCAGCATTTT
once	TRBV5-8	TRBD1	17	TRBJ2-7	CASSLEGTGVFFYEQYF	TGTGCCAGCAGCTTGGAAGGGACAGGGGTTTTTTTCTACGAGCAGTACTTC
.	TRBV7-9	.	14	TRBJ2-7	CASSLALVSTEQYF	TGTGCCAGCAGCTTAGCGTTGGTATCTACCGAGCAGTACTTC
.	TRBV5-6	TRBD2	17	TRBJ2-1	CASSQRLAGLPYNEQFF	TGTGCCAGCAGCCAAAGACTAGCGGGGCTCCCTTACAATGAGCAGTTCTTC
once	TRBV12-5	.	17	TRBJ2-2	CASGWWGGTTNTGELFF	TGTGCTAGTGGCTGGTGGGGCGGGACGACGAACACCGGGGAGCTGTTTTTT
.	TRBV5-1	TRBD1	14	TRBJ2-5	CASSLGTGEETQYF	TGCGCCAGCAGCTTAGGGACAGGGGAAGAGACCCAGTACTTC
.	TRBV27	TRBD1	14	TRBJ1-2	CASSPTDRGYGYTF	TGTGCCAGCAGTCCGACGGACAGGGGCTATGGCTACACCTTC
.	TRBV4-2	.	13	TRBJ1-5	CASSQDSNQPQHF	TGTGCCAGCAGCCAAGATAGCAATCAGCCCCAGCATTTT